These 24 T cell receptor beta chains were sequenced from one sample in a study of memory CD4+ T cells and cytomegalovirus serostatus (dated by TCRdb to about 2019). To prepare the library, the immunoSEQ multiplex PCR assay was applied. TCRdb obtained this table from immuneACCESS and retained in-frame rearrangements with V and J assigned. These tables miss some clones; where compared with another copy, unresolved V genes account for less than half of the shortfall, and the remainder is unexplained. The sample yields around 53,000 clones; about three quarters were counted once. The ten largest clones capture 1.1% to 1.5% of the sample. A FACSAria II was used to sort memory CD4+ T cells, defined as single viable CD3+CD4+CD8-CD45RO+ cells. The sequencing sample was made of memory CD4+ T cells from blood. These receptors all stem from an adult in good health and CMV-seropositive.

This chain joins TRBV10-1 and TRBJ2-5; D might be TRBD1 (5 bases). The CDR3 is 9 amino acids. Between the trimmed V and J ends, which lost 9 bases and 7 bases, there was a span of 6 bases. In germline, CDR1 is WNHNN, CDR2 SYGVQD (reference sequence). CDR3 sequence (DNA): TGCGCCAGTAGGGGGACCCAGTACTTC. As protein: CASRGTQYF.

J is TRBJ2-5 and V is TRBV5-1, with TRBD1 matching over 9 bases. Germline lookup yields CDR1 SGHRS and CDR2 YFSETQ. The CDR3 is made up of 17 amino acids. The junction had 10 bases not matched to a gene; V was cut back by 0 bases and J by 4 bases. The CDR3 DNA reads as TGCGCCAGCAGCTTGGACCCGGTGGGGACAGGGCCAGAGACCCAGTACTTC. Its protein is CASSLDPVGTGPETQYF.

The chain joins TRBV6-6 to TRBJ1-1; weak D call: TRBD1 (6 bases). CDR1 and CDR2 (germline): MNHNY, SVGAGI (reference sequence). V lost 5 bases to trimming and J lost 4 bases, with 11 bases between them. The CDR3 consists of 13 residues. The CDR3 protein is CASSVDSPTEAFF. Written as DNA, the CDR3 is TGTGCCAGCAGTGTGGACAGTCCCACTGAAGCTTTCTTT.

This chain uses TRBV30 with TRBJ1-5; 9 nucleotides match TRBD1. There are 14 residues in the CDR3. The V and J ends lost 3 bases and 7 bases, in that order; junction bases with no gene match: 7. In germline, CDR1 is GTSNPN, CDR2 SVGIG (reference sequence). CDR3 region: CAWRGQGVGQPQHF. In DNA form, the CDR3 reads TGTGCCTGGAGGGGACAGGGTGTGGGGCAGCCCCAGCATTTT.

This chain links TRBV11-3 with TRBJ2-1; D may correspond to TRBD1 or TRBD2 (5 bases each). Germline V gene lookup returns CDR1 SGHNT and CDR2 YENEEA. This CDR3 region has 15 residues. V lost 5 bases to trimming and J lost 4 bases, with 15 bases between them. This chain's CDR3 is CASSPTGTLYNEQFF. For the CDR3, the DNA is TGTGCCAGCAGCCCAACCGGGACCCTATACAATGAGCAGTTCTTC.

In this sample, this clone turned up a few times. This chain uses TRBV2 with TRBJ1-2, with a tentative D call TRBD1 (5 bases). CDR3 length: 13 residues. Germline V gene sequence: CDR1 SNHLY, CDR2 FYNNEI. V lost 6 bases and J 0 bases, leaving 8 bases between the germline ends. In nucleotides, the CDR3 is TGTGCCAGCAGACAGGCCTCTAACTATGGCTACACCTTC. It codes for CASRQASNYGYTF. The full variable domain, completed using reference TRBV2 and TRBJ1-2, is EPEVTQTPSHQVTQMGQEVILRCVPISNHLYFYWYRQILGQKVEFLVSFYNNEISEKSEIFDDQFSVERPDGSNFTLKIRSTKLEDSAMYFCASRQASNYGYTFGSGTRLTVV.

The genes are TRBV25-1 and TRBJ2-7; possibly TRBD1 for D (5 bases). This CDR3 spans 14 amino acids. V lost 1 base to trimming and J lost 1 base, with 8 bases between them. Germline values: CDR1 MGHDK, CDR2 SYGVNS. The CDR3, as DNA: TGTGCCAGCAGTGAATCAAGGGGTTCCTACGAGCAGTACTTC. Protein sequence: CASSESRGSYEQYF.

In its sample, this clone was seen a few times. V gene TRBV5-1 combines with J gene TRBJ1-5; 7 nucleotides match TRBD1. CDR1 and CDR2 (germline): SGHRS, YFSETQ. CDR3 length equals 14 residues. V trimming: 5 bases; J trimming: 3 bases; junction bases outside the gene matches: 5. The CDR3 loop is CASSPTGNNQPQHF. The CDR3 coding sequence is TGCGCCAGCAGTCCGACAGGGAACAATCAGCCCCAGCATTTT.

The V and J genes are TRBV6-1 and TRBJ2-1; 9 bases are shared with TRBD2. The CDR3 runs to 15 residues. Trimming cost V 2 bases and J 8 bases; bases outside gene matches: 7. Germline V gene sequence: CDR1 MNHNS, CDR2 SASEGT. The DNA of the CDR3 is TGTGCCAGCAGTGAACGGAGCGGGAGGTGGGATGAGCAGTTCTTC. Translating it yields CASSERSGRWDEQFF.

The chain is built from TRBV4-3 and TRBJ2-7, with TRBD2 matching 7 bases. Germline CDR1 LGHNA, CDR2 YSLEER. With V trimmed by 1 base and J by 3 bases, 6 bases remained unmatched. The CDR3 is made up of 15 amino acids. This CDR3 is CASSQARGGGYEQYF. The CDR3 nucleotides are TGCGCCAGCAGCCAAGCCCGTGGCGGGGGCTACGAGCAGTACTTC.

This chain links TRBV27 with TRBJ2-5; no reliable D call. V gave up 2 bases and J gave up 4 bases, with 8 bases separating them. The CDR3 is 13 amino acids. Germline lookup yields CDR1 MNHEY and CDR2 SMNVEV (reference sequence). The CDR3 coding sequence is TGTGCCAGCAGTTTACTAGGTGGAGAGACCCAGTACTTC. The encoded protein is CASSLLGGETQYF.

The chain is built from TRBV6-5 and TRBJ2-2; unclear D gene. V was cut by 5 bases and J by 4 bases, with 8 bases left in between. Germline V lookup: CDR1 MNHEY, CDR2 SVGAGI. This CDR3 has 13 amino acids. CDR3 loop: CASSKQGTGELFF. CDR3 sequence (DNA): TGTGCCAGCAGTAAACAAGGCACCGGGGAGCTGTTTTTT.

The chain employs TRBV5-1 and TRBJ1-1, with a possible D match to TRBD1 (5 bases). Germline CDR1 reads SGHRS; CDR2 reads YFSETQ. Deletions cut 7 bases from V and 2 bases from J, with 15 bases between. This CDR3 region has 14 residues. The CDR3 spells CASAYQGINTEAFF. The DNA for the CDR3 is TGCGCCAGCGCCTATCAGGGTATCAACACTGAAGCTTTCTTT.

The chain carries TRBV10-3 and TRBJ1-6; D not resolved. V lost 11 bases to trimming and J lost 7 bases, with 24 bases between them. The CDR3 runs to 16 residues. Germline V lookup: CDR1 ENHRY, CDR2 SYGVKD. Here the CDR3 reads CAAYGIRFRQNSPLHF. The CDR3 region has the DNA TGTGCCGCCTACGGCATCAGGTTCCGGCAAAATTCACCCCTCCACTTT.

This chain uses TRBV7-9 with TRBJ2-3; 9 bases map to TRBD1. CDR3 length: 16 residues. The germline gives CDR1 SEHNR, CDR2 FQNEAQ (reference sequence). The trim removed 3 bases at V and 8 bases at J, leaving 12 bases unmatched. The CDR3 spells CASSFPGTGIPGTQYF. The CDR3 nucleotides are TGTGCCAGCAGCTTCCCCGGGACAGGGATTCCCGGTACGCAGTATTTT.

This clone was found a few times. The sample has other DNA sequences that encode this CDR3 too. This chain links TRBV29-1 with TRBJ2-5; a possible D gene is TRBD1 (5 bases). The CDR3 has 13 residues. Between the trimmed V and J ends, which lost 3 bases and 4 bases, there was a span of 12 bases. Germline assignment: CDR1 SQVTM and CDR2 ANQGSEA. The CDR3 nucleotides read TGCAGCGTTGAGCTGGGGCCCGGAGAGACCCAGTACTTC. It specifies CSVELGPGETQYF.

The genes are TRBV2 and TRBJ1-6; TRBD1 might be the D (5 bases). Looked up from germline, CDR1 is SNHLY and CDR2 is FYNNEI. This CDR3 region has 13 residues. The ends were cut back, 0 bases at V and 8 bases at J, with 5 bases in the middle. CDR3 in amino acids: CASSEAGDSPLHF. The CDR3 DNA follows: TGTGCCAGCAGTGAAGCAGGGGATTCACCCCTCCACTTT.

A few counts support this clone. The chain uses TRBV10-3 and TRBJ1-6; D is uncertain. Between the trimmed V and J ends, which lost 0 bases and 8 bases, there was a span of 5 bases. Germline assignment: CDR1 ENHRY and CDR2 SYGVKD. The CDR3 is 13 amino acids. DNA of the CDR3: TGTGCCATCAGTGAGTCCCGCGATTCACCCCTCCACTTT. Its translation: CAISESRDSPLHF.

The chain couples TRBV11-3 to TRBJ2-1; 7 bases fit TRBD1. After removal of 5 bases from V and 5 bases from J, the junction contained 6 bases not matched to a gene. The CDR3 is made up of 14 amino acids. CDR1 and CDR2 (germline): SGHNT, YENEEA. The CDR3 here is CASSTRDRNNEQFF. DNA for the CDR3: TGTGCCAGCAGCACCCGGGACAGAAACAATGAGCAGTTCTTC.

Points on this clone: The sample holds other DNA sequences that translate to the same CDR3. The V gene is TRBV19, the J gene TRBJ2-2, with D unclear. This CDR3 is built from 13 residues. Per the germline V gene, CDR1 is LNHDA and CDR2 is SQIVND (reference sequence). V lost 6 bases and J lost 1, with 6 bases in between. The CDR3, as DNA: TGTGCCAGTAGCCCTTGGAACACCGGGGAGCTGTTTTTT. Translating gives CASSPWNTGELFF.

The rearrangement joins TRBV10-3 to TRBJ2-1; no clear D. CDR3 length equals 14 residues. V dropped 11 bases and J dropped 5 bases, with 19 bases sitting between them. The germline gives CDR1 ENHRY, CDR2 SYGVKD. This CDR3 reads CAPKKRARNNEQFF. In DNA form, the CDR3 reads TGTGCCCCCAAAAAAAGGGCTAGAAACAATGAGCAGTTCTTC.

This clone has just a few counts. The chain links TRBV7-2 to TRBJ1-2; 8 nucleotides align to TRBD1. CDR3 length equals 15 residues. With V trimmed by 3 bases and J by 7 bases, 10 bases remained unmatched. Germline V gene lookup returns CDR1 SGHTA and CDR2 FQGNSA. CDR3 nucleotides: TGTGCCAGCAGCTTGTCAACAGGGGGTATTTCTGGCTACACCTTC. The encoded protein is CASSLSTGGISGYTF.

This clone was seen a single time. The chain carries TRBV28 and TRBJ2-7; D possibly corresponds to TRBD1 (6 bases). This CDR3 region has 14 residues. V shed 0 bases and J shed 6 bases, with 12 bases lying between them. CDR1 and CDR2 (germline): MDHEN, SYDVKM. In nucleotides, the CDR3 is TGTGCCAGCAGTTTATGGGCCAGGGGTGGCGAGCAGTACTTC. Protein: CASSLWARGGEQYF.

V is TRBV11-2 and J is TRBJ2-3; TRBD1 agrees at 10 bases. Germline CDR1 and CDR2: SGHAT and FQNNGV. Trimming took 5 bases from V and 5 from J; bases not matched to a gene: 4. The CDR3 runs to 14 residues. CDR3 loop: CASSLDRGRDTQYF. The CDR3 nucleotides are TGTGCCAGCAGCCTCGACAGGGGGCGAGATACGCAGTATTTT.